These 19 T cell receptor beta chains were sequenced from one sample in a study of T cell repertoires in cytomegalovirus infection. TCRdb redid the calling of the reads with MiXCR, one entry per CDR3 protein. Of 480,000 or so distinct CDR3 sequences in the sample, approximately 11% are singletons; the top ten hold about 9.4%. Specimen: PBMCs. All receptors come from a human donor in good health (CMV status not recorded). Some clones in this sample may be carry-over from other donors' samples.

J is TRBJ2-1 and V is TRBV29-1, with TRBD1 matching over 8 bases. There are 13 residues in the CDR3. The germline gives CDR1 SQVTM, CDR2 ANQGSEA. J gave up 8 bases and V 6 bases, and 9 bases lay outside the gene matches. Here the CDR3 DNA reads TGCAGCGTCTCCGGGACAGGTGATTATGAGCAGTTCTTC. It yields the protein CSVSGTGDYEQFF.

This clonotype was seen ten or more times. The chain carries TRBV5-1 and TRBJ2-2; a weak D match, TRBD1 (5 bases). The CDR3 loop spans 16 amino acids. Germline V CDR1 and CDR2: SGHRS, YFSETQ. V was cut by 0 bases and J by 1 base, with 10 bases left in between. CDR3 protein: CASSLEGFGNTGELFF. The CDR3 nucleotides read TGCGCCAGCAGCTTGGAGGGGTTCGGGAACACCGGGGAGCTGTTTTTT.

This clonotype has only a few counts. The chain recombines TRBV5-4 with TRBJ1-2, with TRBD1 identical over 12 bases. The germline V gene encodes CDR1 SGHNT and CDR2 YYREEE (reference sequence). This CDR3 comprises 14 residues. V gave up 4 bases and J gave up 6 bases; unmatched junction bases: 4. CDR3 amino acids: CASSRGQGANGYTF. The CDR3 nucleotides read TGTGCCAGCAGCCGGGGACAGGGGGCTAATGGCTACACCTTC.

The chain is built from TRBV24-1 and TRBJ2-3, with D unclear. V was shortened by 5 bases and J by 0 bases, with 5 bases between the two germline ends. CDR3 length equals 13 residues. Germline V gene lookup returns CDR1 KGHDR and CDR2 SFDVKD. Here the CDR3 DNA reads TGTGCCACCAGTGTGGGTAGCACAGATACGCAGTATTTT. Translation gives CATSVGSTDTQYF.

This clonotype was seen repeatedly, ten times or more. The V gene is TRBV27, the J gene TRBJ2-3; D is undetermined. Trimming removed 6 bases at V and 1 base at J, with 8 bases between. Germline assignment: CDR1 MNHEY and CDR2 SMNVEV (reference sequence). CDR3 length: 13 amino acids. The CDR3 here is CASRSIGTDTQYF. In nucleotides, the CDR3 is TGTGCCAGCAGATCCATTGGCACAGATACGCAGTATTTT.

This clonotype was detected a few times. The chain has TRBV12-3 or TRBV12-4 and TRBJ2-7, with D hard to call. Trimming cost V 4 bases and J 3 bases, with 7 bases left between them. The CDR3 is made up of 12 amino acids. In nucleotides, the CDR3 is TGTGCCAGCAGTTACCGACACTACGAGCAGTACTTC. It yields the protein CASSYRHYEQYF.

CDR3 residues: CASRQTTGGYTF. The CDR3 nucleotides are TGTGCCAGCAGACAAACTACAGGGGGCTACACCTTC. This sequence joins TRBV4-2 and TRBJ1-2; TRBD1 might be the D (6 bases). CDR1 is LGHNA and CDR2 is YNFKEQ in the germline V gene. The CDR3 sequence is 12 residues long. Trimming shortened V by 6 bases and J by 8 bases, and 13 bases separated the two germline ends.

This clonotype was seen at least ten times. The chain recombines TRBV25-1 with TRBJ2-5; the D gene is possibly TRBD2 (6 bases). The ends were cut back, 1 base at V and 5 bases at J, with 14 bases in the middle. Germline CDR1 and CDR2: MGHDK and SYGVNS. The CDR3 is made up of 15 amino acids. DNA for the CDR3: TGTGCCAGCAGTGAATGGGGAGCCGGGAGCGAGACCCAGTACTTC. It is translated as CASSEWGAGSETQYF.

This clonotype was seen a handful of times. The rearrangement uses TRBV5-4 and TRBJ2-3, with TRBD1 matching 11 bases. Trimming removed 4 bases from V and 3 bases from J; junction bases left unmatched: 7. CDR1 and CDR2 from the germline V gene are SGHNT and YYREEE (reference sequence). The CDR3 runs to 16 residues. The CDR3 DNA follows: TGTGCCAGCAGCGCGCCGGGACAGGGGGATACAGATACGCAGTATTTT. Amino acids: CASSAPGQGDTDTQYF.

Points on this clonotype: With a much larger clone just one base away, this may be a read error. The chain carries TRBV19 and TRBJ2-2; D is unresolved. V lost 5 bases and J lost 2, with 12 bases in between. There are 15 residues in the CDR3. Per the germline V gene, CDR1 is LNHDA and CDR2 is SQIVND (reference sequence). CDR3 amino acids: CASSVQTFNTGELFF. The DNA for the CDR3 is TGTGCCAGTAGTGTTCAAACTTTTAACACCGGGGAGCTGTTTTTT.

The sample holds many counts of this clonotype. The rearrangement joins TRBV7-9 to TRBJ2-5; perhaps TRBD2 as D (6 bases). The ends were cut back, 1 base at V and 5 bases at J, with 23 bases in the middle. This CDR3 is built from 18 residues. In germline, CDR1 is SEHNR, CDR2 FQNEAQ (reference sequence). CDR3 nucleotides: TGTGCCAGCAGCTTAGTGGAGGGATTGAGTGCGGATTCGGAGACCCAGTACTTC. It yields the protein CASSLVEGLSADSETQYF. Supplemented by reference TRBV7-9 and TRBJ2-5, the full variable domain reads DTGVSQNPRHKITKRGQNVTFRCDPISEHNRLYWYRQTLGQGPEFLTYFQNEAQLEKSRLLSDRFSAERPKGSFSTLEIQRTEQGDSAMYLCASSLVEGLSADSETQYFGPGTRLLVL.

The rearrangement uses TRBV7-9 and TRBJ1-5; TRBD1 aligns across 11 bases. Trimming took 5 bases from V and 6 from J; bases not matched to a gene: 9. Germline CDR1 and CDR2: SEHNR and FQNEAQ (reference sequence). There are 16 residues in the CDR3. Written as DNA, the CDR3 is TGTGCCAGCAGCCGGACAGGGGGCGGGTTGGGTCAGCCCCAGCATTTT. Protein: CASSRTGGGLGQPQHF. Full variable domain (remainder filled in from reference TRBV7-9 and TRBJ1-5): DTGVSQNPRHKITKRGQNVTFRCDPISEHNRLYWYRQTLGQGPEFLTYFQNEAQLEKSRLLSDRFSAERPKGSFSTLEIQRTEQGDSAMYLCASSRTGGGLGQPQHFGDGTRLSIL.

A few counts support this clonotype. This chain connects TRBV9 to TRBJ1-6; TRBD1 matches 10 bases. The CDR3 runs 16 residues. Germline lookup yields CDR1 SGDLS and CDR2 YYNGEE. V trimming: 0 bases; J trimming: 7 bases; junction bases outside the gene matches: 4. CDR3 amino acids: CASSVGQGAGNSPLHF. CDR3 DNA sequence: TGTGCCAGCAGCGTAGGACAGGGGGCAGGGAATTCACCCCTCCACTTT.

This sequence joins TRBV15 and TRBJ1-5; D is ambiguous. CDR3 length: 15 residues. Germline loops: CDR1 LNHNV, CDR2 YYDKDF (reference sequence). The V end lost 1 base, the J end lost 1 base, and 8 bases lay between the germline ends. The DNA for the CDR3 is TGTGCCACCAGCAGAGTTTCTAACAGCAATCAGCCCCAGCATTTT. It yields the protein CATSRVSNSNQPQHF.

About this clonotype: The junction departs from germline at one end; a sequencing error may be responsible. The CDR3 loop reads CSARARGVREQYF. The CDR3 DNA is TGCAGCGCTAGGGCCAGGGGGGTACGCGAGCAGTACTTC. The gene calls are TRBV20-1 and TRBJ2-7; D may be TRBD1 (7 bases). Looked up from germline, CDR1 is DFQATT and CDR2 is SNEGSKA (reference sequence). The CDR3 contains 13 residues.

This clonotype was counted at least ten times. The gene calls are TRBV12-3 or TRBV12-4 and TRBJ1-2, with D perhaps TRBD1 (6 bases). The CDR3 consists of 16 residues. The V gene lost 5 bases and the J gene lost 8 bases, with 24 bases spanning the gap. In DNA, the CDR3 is TGTGCCAGCAGTCCATACCTTACACAGGGTCCTAGAGGCTACACCTTC. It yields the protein CASSPYLTQGPRGYTF.

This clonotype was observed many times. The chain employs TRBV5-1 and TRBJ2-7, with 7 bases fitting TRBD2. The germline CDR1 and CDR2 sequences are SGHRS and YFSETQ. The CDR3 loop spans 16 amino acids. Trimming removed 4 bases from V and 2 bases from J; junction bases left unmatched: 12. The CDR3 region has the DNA TGCGCCAGCAGCCAGACCGCGGGGGACCATCCCTACGAGCAGTACTTC. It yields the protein CASSQTAGDHPYEQYF. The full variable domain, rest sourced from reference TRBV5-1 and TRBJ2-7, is KAGVTQTPRYLIKTRGQQVTLSCSPISGHRSVSWYQQTPGQGLQFLFEYFSETQRNKGNFPGRFSGRQFSNSRSEMNVSTLELGDSALYLCASSQTAGDHPYEQYFGPGTRLTVT.

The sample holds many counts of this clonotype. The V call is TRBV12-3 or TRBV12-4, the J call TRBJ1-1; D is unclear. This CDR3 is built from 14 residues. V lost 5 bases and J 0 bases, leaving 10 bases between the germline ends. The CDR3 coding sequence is TGTGCCAGCAGTGCTCTCCCCATGAACACTGAAGCTTTCTTT. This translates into CASSALPMNTEAFF.

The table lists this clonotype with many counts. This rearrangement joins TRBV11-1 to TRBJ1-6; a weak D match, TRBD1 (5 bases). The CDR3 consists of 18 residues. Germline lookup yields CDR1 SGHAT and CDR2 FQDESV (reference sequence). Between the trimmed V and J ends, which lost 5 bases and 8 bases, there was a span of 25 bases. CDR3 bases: TGTGCCAGCAGCCGATCCTCCGGGCCAGGGAAGAGGGATTCACCCCTCCACTTT. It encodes CASSRSSGPGKRDSPLHF. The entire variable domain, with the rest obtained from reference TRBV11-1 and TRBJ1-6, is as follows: EAEVAQSPRYKITEKSQAVAFWCDPISGHATLYWYRQILGQGPELLVQFQDESVVDDSQLPKDRFSAERLKGVDSTLKIQPAELGDSAMYLCASSRSSGPGKRDSPLHFGNGTRLTVT.